This is a list of T cell receptor beta chains from one sample in a study of shared clonotypes between healthy human individuals. Clones were sequenced by immunoSEQ multiplex PCR, and TCRdb holds only the in-frame ones, with some missing. The profile shows approximately 980,000 clones, 60% to 85% of them singletons. Sequenced sample: memory CD4+ T cells sorted from blood. Source of these receptors: a man aged 18 to 30 in good health. Both conserved end residues are part of each CDR3. The D gene is left open where the match is weak. Clone size is not always given. Where it is, it says once, few, many or a class for expanded clones.

V gene	D gene	clone size	J gene	CDR3 DNA	CDR3 protein
TRBV5-8	.	few	TRBJ1-1	TGTGCCAGCAGCTTGAATAGGCAGGGAAACACTGAAGCTTTCTTT	CASSLNRQGNTEAFF
TRBV27	.	.	TRBJ1-4	TGTGCCAGCAGTGCTTACGAGGGGCAAAAACTGTTTTTT	CASSAYEGQKLFF
TRBV6-5	TRBD1	.	TRBJ1-2	TGTGCCAGCAGCGCCTCCGGGACAGGGCCCTATGGCTACACCTTC	CASSASGTGPYGYTF
TRBV19	.	.	TRBJ2-1	TGTGCCAGTATGTCCGGGGGTGAGCAGTTCTTC	CASMSGGEQFF
TRBV7-3	TRBD2	many	TRBJ2-3	TGTGCCAGCAGCCCCCCGGGAGGATTTACGCAGTATTTT	CASSPPGGFTQYF
TRBV28	.	.	TRBJ2-7	TGTGCCAGCACAACAAGGGACGAGCAGTACTTC	CASTTRDEQYF
TRBV5-1	.	many	TRBJ1-4	TGCGCCAGCAGCTCGAGGGTGGGAACTAATGAAAAACTGTTTTTT	CASSSRVGTNEKLFF
TRBV29-1	TRBD2	.	TRBJ2-3	TGCAGCGTTGGGGGGACTAGCGGAAGGACAGATACGCAGTATTTT	CSVGGTSGRTDTQYF
TRBV5-1	.	.	TRBJ1-4	TGCGCCAGCAGCTTGGGGTCACAGGGAAGTGAAAAACTGTTTTTT	CASSLGSQGSEKLFF
TRBV5-8	.	.	TRBJ1-6	TGTGCCAGCAGCCGCCCCCCAGGGCAAAATTCACCCCTCCACTTT	CASSRPPGQNSPLHF